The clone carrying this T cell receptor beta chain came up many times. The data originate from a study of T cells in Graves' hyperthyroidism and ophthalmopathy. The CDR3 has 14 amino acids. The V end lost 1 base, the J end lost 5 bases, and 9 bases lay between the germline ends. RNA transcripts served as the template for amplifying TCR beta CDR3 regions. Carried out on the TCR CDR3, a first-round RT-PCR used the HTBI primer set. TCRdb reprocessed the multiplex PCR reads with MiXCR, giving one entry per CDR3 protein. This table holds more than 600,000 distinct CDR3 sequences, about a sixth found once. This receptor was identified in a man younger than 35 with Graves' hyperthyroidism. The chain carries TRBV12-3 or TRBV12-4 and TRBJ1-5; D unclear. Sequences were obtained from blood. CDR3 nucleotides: TGTGCCAGCAGTTTAGACAGCCTACATCAGCCCCAGCATTTT. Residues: CASSLDSLHQPQHF.